These 18 T cell receptor beta chains came from one sample sequenced in a study of OX40 agonist ivuxolimab in advanced cancers. The table came from immunoSEQ multiplex PCR; TCRdb's copy has only in-frame clones and leaves some out. The sample shows 82,000 or so clones, approximately 85% of them seen only once. The sample here was CD4+ or CD8+ T cells sorted from blood, taken in a trial of the OX40 agonist ivuxolimab. Source of these receptors: an adult with an advanced solid tumor such as melanoma, head and neck, liver or kidney cancer.

The chain has TRBV29-1 and TRBJ2-5; D possibly corresponds to TRBD1 (6 bases). V was clipped by 3 bases and J by 1 base, with 12 bases between them. The germline V gene encodes CDR1 SQVTM and CDR2 ANQGSEA. This CDR3 is 14 amino acids long. The CDR3 here is CSVERGQAQETQYF. The CDR3 bases are TGCAGCGTTGAGAGGGGACAAGCCCAAGAGACCCAGTACTTC.

With regard to this clone: The junction differs from germline at one of its ends, possibly a read error. V and J are TRBV5-1 and TRBJ2-3; D not certain. CDR3 length: 12 residues. Looked up from germline, CDR1 is SGHRS and CDR2 is YFSETQ. CDR3 nucleotide sequence: TGCGCCAGCAGAGAGAGCACAGATGCGCAGTATTTT. Its translation: CASRESTDAQYF.

This clone was counted only a few times. V gene TRBV15 combines with J gene TRBJ1-6; D not resolved. Germline V gene sequence: CDR1 LNHNV, CDR2 YYDKDF (reference sequence). V was pared by 0 bases and J by 10 bases, with 4 bases between. CDR3 size: 12 residues. CDR3 sequence (DNA): TGTGCCACCAGCAGAGATCAGTCACCCCTCCACTTT. Encoded protein: CATSRDQSPLHF.

V gene TRBV30 combines with J gene TRBJ2-7; D remains unclear. The CDR3 runs 13 residues. The V gene's germline CDR1 is GTSNPN and CDR2 SVGIG (reference sequence). Trimming took 2 bases from V and 5 from J, leaving 13 bases between them. As DNA, the CDR3 is TGTGCCTGGAGTCCTAGAGAGGCAGACGAGCAGTACTTC. Translating gives CAWSPREADEQYF.

V gene TRBV7-2 combines with J gene TRBJ1-2; D not certain. Germline CDR1 and CDR2: SGHTA and FQGNSA. Trimming stripped 1 base from V and 0 bases from J, with 9 bases between. The CDR3 runs 15 residues. The CDR3 nucleotides are TGTGCCAGCAGCTTAGTGGCGGTAGCTAACTATGGCTACACCTTC. As protein: CASSLVAVANYGYTF.

With regard to this clone: At one end, the junction sequence differs from germline, possibly due to a read error. The sample carries other DNA sequences with the same CDR3. The chain recombines TRBV7-8 with TRBJ1-1, with D unresolved. The germline CDR1 and CDR2 sequences are SGHVS and FQNEAQ. CDR3 length: 14 residues. The CDR3 spells CASSLAGVRTEAFF. DNA for the CDR3: TGTGCCAGCAGCTTAGCGGGTGTTCGGACTGAAGCCTTCTTT.

This clone was observed a handful of times. This chain links TRBV5-1 with TRBJ1-6; 9 bases map to TRBD1. Germline CDR1 is SGHRS and CDR2 is YFSETQ. The CDR3 runs to 16 residues. With 0 bases clipped from V and 10 bases from J, the junction kept 8 bases outside the gene matches. CDR3 DNA sequence: TGCGCCAGCAGCTTGGGCCCGGGACAGGGCGGCTCACCCCTCCACTTT. Translated: CASSLGPGQGGSPLHF.

CDR3 DNA: TGTGCCTGGACCCTTGGAGAGGGCCCCCAAGAGACCCAGTACTTC. Translating gives CAWTLGEGPQETQYF. The V call is TRBV30, the J call TRBJ2-5; a weak D match, TRBD2 (5 bases). Germline V CDR1 and CDR2: GTSNPN, SVGIG (reference sequence). The CDR3 has 15 amino acids. Trimming removed 4 bases at V and 1 base at J, with 16 bases between. The full variable domain, rest sourced from reference TRBV30 and TRBJ2-5, is SQTIHQWPATLVQPVGSPLSLECTVEGTSNPNLYWYRQAAGRGLQLLFYSVGIGQISSEVPQNLSASRPQDRQFILSSKKLLLSDSGFYLCAWTLGEGPQETQYFGPGTRLLVL.

The chain recombines TRBV5-1 with TRBJ2-3, with D perhaps being TRBD1 or TRBD2 (5 bases each). V lost 4 bases and J 1 base, leaving 16 bases between the germline ends. Germline CDR1 SGHRS, CDR2 YFSETQ. The CDR3 sequence is 16 residues long. The CDR3 protein is CASSPTRDRGTDTQYF. In nucleotides, the CDR3 is TGCGCCAGCAGCCCCACCCGGGACCGCGGCACAGATACGCAGTATTTT.

The rearrangement links TRBV4-2 to TRBJ1-3, with no clear D. Deletions cut 0 bases from V and 0 bases from J, with 6 bases between. This CDR3 has 15 residues. Germline values: CDR1 LGHNA, CDR2 YNFKEQ. The DNA for the CDR3 is TGTGCCAGCAGCCAAGACGGAGGCTCTGGAAACACCATATATTTT. Its protein is CASSQDGGSGNTIYF.

This sequence joins TRBV30 and TRBJ2-7; possible D gene TRBD2, 5 bases. This CDR3 has 12 amino acids. Trimming removed 3 bases from V and 0 bases from J, with 6 bases in between. Germline assignment: CDR1 GTSNPN and CDR2 SVGIG (reference sequence). CDR3 nucleotides: TGTGCCTGGAGAACTAGCTCCTACGAGCAGTACTTC. This codes for CAWRTSSYEQYF.

The V gene is TRBV2, the J gene TRBJ2-7; 8 nucleotides agree with TRBD2. The CDR3 covers 14 residues. Trimming at V came to 3 bases and at J to 7 bases, leaving 8 bases not matched to a gene. Germline CDR1 reads SNHLY; CDR2 reads FYNNEI. CDR3 sequence reads: CASSESGGAKEQYF. CDR3 coding DNA: TGTGCCAGCAGTGAGTCCGGGGGGGCGAAGGAGCAGTACTTC. The full variable domain, completed using reference TRBV2 and TRBJ2-7, is EPEVTQTPSHQVTQMGQEVILRCVPISNHLYFYWYRQILGQKVEFLVSFYNNEISEKSEIFDDQFSVERPDGSNFTLKIRSTKLEDSAMYFCASSESGGAKEQYFGPGTRLTVT.

The rearrangement links TRBV15 to TRBJ2-2; the D is unclear. CDR1 and CDR2 from the germline V gene are LNHNV and YYDKDF (reference sequence). The V end was cut by 1 base, the J end by 5 bases, with 5 bases between. The CDR3 sequence is 13 residues long. The CDR3 loop reads CATSRVGTGELFF. In DNA, the CDR3 is TGTGCCACCAGCAGAGTGGGAACCGGGGAGCTGTTTTTT.

V is TRBV4-2 and J is TRBJ2-3; 8 positions agree with TRBD2. CDR3 length: 20 amino acids. J gave up 1 base and V 1 base, and 16 bases lay outside the gene matches. Per germline, CDR1 LGHNA and CDR2 YNFKEQ. Here the CDR3 reads CASSQGSGGGPQLRTDTQYF. CDR3 bases: TGTGCCAGCAGCCAAGGGAGTGGCGGGGGGCCCCAATTGCGCACAGATACGCAGTATTTT.

The chain couples TRBV7-9 to TRBJ1-3; D not certain. Between the trimmed V and J ends, which lost 5 bases and 3 bases, there was a span of 5 bases. The germline V gene has CDR1 SEHNR and CDR2 FQNEAQ (reference sequence). The CDR3 totals 12 residues. CDR3 bases: TGTGCCAGCAGCCCTGATGGAAACACCATATATTTT. Translating it yields CASSPDGNTIYF.

This chain uses TRBV6-5 with TRBJ2-7; TRBD1 matches at 9 bases. This CDR3 spans 16 amino acids. Germline assignment: CDR1 MNHEY and CDR2 SVGAGI. The junction had 5 bases not matched to a gene; V was cut back by 0 bases and J by 2 bases. CDR3 protein: CASSYSVRTGAYEQYF. CDR3 coding DNA: TGTGCCAGCAGTTACTCGGTACGGACAGGGGCCTACGAGCAGTACTTC.

The chain employs TRBV7-9 and TRBJ2-7, with TRBD1 identical over 9 bases. CDR1 and CDR2 (germline): SEHNR, FQNEAQ (reference sequence). This CDR3 has 16 amino acids. After removal of 5 bases from V and 8 bases from J, the junction contained 16 bases not matched to a gene. CDR3: CASSPEGGQGFMKQYF. The CDR3 nucleotides read TGTGCCAGCAGCCCAGAGGGGGGACAGGGTTTTATGAAGCAGTACTTC.

The J gene is TRBJ1-1, the V gene TRBV10-3; D is uncertain. Germline V CDR1 and CDR2: ENHRY, SYGVKD. The CDR3 spans 13 residues. The V gene lost 5 bases and the J gene lost 6 bases, with 13 bases spanning the gap. The DNA of the CDR3 is TGTGCCATCAGTTCCGATGGCGTCTCTGAAGCTTTCTTT. This encodes CAISSDGVSEAFF.